A single TCR beta chain is shown here with its context. The data were taken from a study of patients and donors after allogeneic stem cell transplantation. CDR3 size: 13 residues. V gave up 8 bases and J gave up 0 bases, with 11 bases separating them. Germline V gives CDR1 LNHNV, CDR2 YYDKDF (reference sequence). A single record per CDR3 protein comes from TCRdb applying MiXCR to the RT-PCR reads. The table has over 150,000 distinct CDR3 sequences, around 28% seen once. This TCR was recovered from a human donor who was either an allogeneic HSCT recipient or a stem cell or donor lymphocyte infusion donor (not recorded which). It is not recorded whose cells these are; they may come from a transplant donor. The source material was blood, either unsorted or a sorted T cell fraction (not recorded which). The chain is built from TRBV15 and TRBJ2-7, with D uncertain. CDR3 residues: CATRAESSYEQYF. The CDR3 DNA sequence: TGTGCCACCCGGGCCGAGAGCTCCTACGAGCAGTACTTC.